Presented here are 10 T cell receptor beta chains from one specimen sequenced in a study of blood T cell repertoires in COVID-19. TCRdb keeps only in-frame clones here, not all; method: immunoSEQ multiplex PCR. Altogether some 150,000 clones are present, about 90% being singletons, with the ten largest covering 0.5% to 0.55%. The sequenced material came from peripheral blood. These receptors were collected from a man between 50 and 59 years old with acute or convalescent COVID-19.

CDR3 coding DNA: TGCAGCGTGGTAAGACAGATTATGAACACTGAAGCTTTCTTT. It yields the protein CSVVRQIMNTEAFF. V and J are TRBV29-1 and TRBJ1-1; TRBD1 might be the D (5 bases). The CDR3 is 14 residues long. Deletions cut 6 bases from V and 0 bases from J, with 14 bases between. The germline CDR1 and CDR2 sequences are SQVTM and ANQGSEA.

The gene calls are TRBV14 and TRBJ2-7; D uncertain. The CDR3 spans 14 residues. Trimming shortened V by 1 base and J by 0 bases, and 7 bases separated the two germline ends. Per the germline V gene, CDR1 is SGHDN and CDR2 is FVKESK. DNA for the CDR3: TGTGCCAGCAGCCAAGGGGCGCGCTCCTACGAGCAGTACGTC. Encoded protein: CASSQGARSYEQYV.

DNA for the CDR3: TGCGCCAGCAGCCACATGCGTGAAGCTTTCTTT. As protein: CASSHMREAFF. V is TRBV4-1 and J is TRBJ1-1; D not certain. The CDR3 has 11 amino acids. Germline CDR1 is MGHRA and CDR2 is YSYEKL. Deletions cut 3 bases from V and 7 bases from J, with 6 bases between.

The V gene is TRBV6-5, the J gene TRBJ2-7; TRBD1 matches 8 bases. The CDR3 loop spans 15 amino acids. Germline lookup yields CDR1 MNHEY and CDR2 SVGAGI. The ends lost 6 bases at V and 2 bases at J; junction bases unmatched: 9. This CDR3 is CASSPTGDSTYEQYF. CDR3 DNA sequence: TGTGCCAGCAGCCCGACAGGGGACTCCACCTACGAGCAGTACTTC.

The chain carries TRBV7-2 and TRBJ2-7; 11 bases fit TRBD1. The CDR3 length is 14 residues. CDR1 SGHTA and CDR2 FQGNSA come from the germline V gene. J gave up 7 bases and V 3 bases, and 5 bases lay outside the gene matches. The CDR3 reads CASSFRTGGGEQYV. The CDR3, as DNA: TGTGCCAGCAGCTTCCGGACAGGGGGCGGTGAGCAGTACGTC.

The chain combines TRBV12-5 with TRBJ2-3; TRBD2 might be the D (6 bases). V lost 5 bases and J 5 bases, leaving 20 bases between the germline ends. The CDR3 has 16 amino acids. In germline, CDR1 is LGHNT, CDR2 FRNRAP. The CDR3: CASGLWLEGRGDTQYF. The CDR3 nucleotides are TGTGCTAGTGGTCTCTGGTTGGAGGGGCGCGGAGATACGCAGTATTTT.

This clone was recorded only once. The chain couples TRBV4-1 to TRBJ2-7, with 8 bases lining up with TRBD1. Germline V lookup: CDR1 MGHRA, CDR2 YSYEKL. The CDR3 has 16 residues. The trim removed 1 base at V and 2 bases at J, leaving 7 bases unmatched. CDR3 region: CASSQAERQGTYEQYF. The CDR3 DNA is TGCGCCAGCAGCCAAGCGGAGCGACAGGGGACCTACGAGCAGTACTTC.

The chain is built from TRBV7-9 and TRBJ1-1; weak D call: TRBD1 (6 bases). V was pared by 5 bases and J by 4 bases, with 14 bases between. The CDR3 runs 14 residues. The germline V gene encodes CDR1 SEHNR and CDR2 FQNEAQ (reference sequence). The CDR3 sequence is CASSGTGTGTEAFF. CDR3 DNA: TGTGCCAGCAGCGGTACAGGGACGGGCACTGAAGCTTTCTTT.

The chain combines TRBV28 with TRBJ1-2; 10 nucleotides line up with TRBD1. This CDR3 comprises 14 residues. The ends lost 6 bases at V and 8 bases at J; junction bases unmatched: 9. CDR1 MDHEN and CDR2 SYDVKM come from the germline V gene. CDR3 loop: CASRGTGVSGGYTF. DNA for the CDR3: TGTGCCAGCAGGGGGACAGGGGTGAGCGGGGGCTACACCTTC.

The chain uses TRBV9 and TRBJ2-6; TRBD1 agrees at 8 bases. The J segment lost 1 base and the V segment lost 0 bases, leaving 6 bases of the junction unmatched. Germline CDR1 is SGDLS and CDR2 is YYNGEE. This CDR3 region has 18 residues. The CDR3 is CASSVAGTGDSGANVLTF. The CDR3 DNA reads TGTGCCAGCAGCGTAGCTGGGACAGGAGATTCTGGGGCCAACGTCCTGACTTTC.